The 2 T cell receptor beta chains reported below all come from one sample, sequenced in a study of post-analysis software for immune sequencing data (dated by TCRdb to between 2014 and 2017). The full study reports these points: Roughly 5 TRBV segments, including TRBV5-6, TRBV5-1 and TRBV20-1, were significantly more frequent in patients than controls.

What these receptors recognize is not known. Receptor amplification or capture employed PCR. Reads for this sample came from an Illumina HiSeq 2500. Unique molecular identifiers were incorporated into TCR beta cDNA libraries to reduce PCR and sequencing biases. In-frame beta chains were kept once TCRdb had trimmed the public reads at Q25 with fastp and called clones with MiXCR. Duplicate CDR3 protein sequences are folded into a single record with the most common DNA and genes. The sample data list some 240,000 distinct CDR3 sequences, and less than 40% of these were observed just once. The ten largest clones capture under 5.5% of the sample. The material sequenced was blood. All receptors come from a girl aged 5-17 years with multiple sclerosis.

The sample holds many counts of this clonotype. The V and J genes are TRBV10-3 and TRBJ2-5, with 7 nucleotides matching TRBD2. J gave up 0 bases and V 6 bases, and 4 bases lay outside the gene matches. CDR3 size: 14 residues. The germline V gene encodes CDR1 ENHRY and CDR2 SYGVKD. Here the CDR3 reads CAIRGGTDQETQYF. The CDR3 DNA follows: TGTGCCATCAGGGGGGGGACGGACCAAGAGACCCAGTACTTC.

This clonotype has just a few counts. The chain combines TRBV7-9 with TRBJ2-1; 10 positions match TRBD2. This CDR3 is 20 amino acids long. Germline CDR1 reads SEHNR; CDR2 reads FQNEAQ (reference sequence). V shed 1 base, J shed 2 bases, and the junction held 14 bases outside the gene matches. The CDR3 DNA sequence: TGTGCCAGCAGCTTAGGGGGCGGGCTAGCGGGAGCGCCCCCCTACAATGAGCAGTTCTTC. This translates into CASSLGGGLAGAPPYNEQFF.